Following are 28 T cell receptor beta chains from one sample sequenced in a study of T cell responses to AZD1222 COVID-19 vaccine. Sequencing used immunoSEQ multiplex PCR; TCRdb keeps in-frame clones, though not all of them. The sample consists of about 190,000 clones, 85% to 95% of them appearing once. Sequenced here: peripheral blood, sampled on day 0 of AZD1222 vaccination. The receptor set was obtained from an adult in good health.

This rearrangement joins TRBV7-9 to TRBJ1-1; D is ambiguous. Trimming shortened V by 1 base and J by 1 base, and 10 bases separated the two germline ends. This CDR3 contains 15 residues. CDR1 and CDR2 (germline): SEHNR, FQNEAQ (reference sequence). The CDR3 coding sequence is TGTGCCAGCAGCTTAGAAGGTCGGCCGAACACTGAAGCTTTCTTT. Its translation: CASSLEGRPNTEAFF.

The rearrangement joins TRBV5-1 to TRBJ2-6, with no clear D. V shed 6 bases and J shed 2 bases, with 9 bases lying between them. Germline CDR1 is SGHRS and CDR2 is YFSETQ. This CDR3 contains 14 residues. CDR3: CASTDNPGANVLTF. CDR3 DNA sequence: TGCGCCAGCACCGACAACCCTGGGGCCAACGTCCTGACTTTC.

This chain connects TRBV15 to TRBJ2-5; 7 bases map to TRBD1. Germline CDR1 LNHNV, CDR2 YYDKDF (reference sequence). After removal of 2 bases from V and 5 bases from J, the junction contained 14 bases not matched to a gene. The CDR3 is made up of 17 amino acids. This CDR3 is CATSRPKGGAVKETQYF. The CDR3 DNA reads as TGTGCCACCAGCAGACCCAAAGGGGGCGCAGTTAAGGAGACCCAGTACTTC.

J is TRBJ1-2 and V is TRBV5-1; 9 bases are shared with TRBD1. The CDR3 contains 12 residues. The J segment lost 8 bases and the V segment lost 4 bases, leaving 3 bases of the junction unmatched. The germline V gene encodes CDR1 SGHRS and CDR2 YFSETQ. CDR3 in amino acids: CASSEQGAGYTF. The CDR3 nucleotides are TGCGCCAGCAGCGAACAGGGGGCCGGCTACACCTTC.

As to this clone: The junction departs from germline at one end; a sequencing error may be responsible. The rearrangement uses TRBV27 and TRBJ1-6; possibly TRBD1 for D (6 bases). This CDR3 is 14 amino acids long. Germline-derived CDR1 and CDR2 are MNHEY and SMNVEV (reference sequence). The CDR3 bases are TGTGCCGCTGGGGCCTGGGGGGGCGTTTACCCCTTGAACTTT. Protein product: CAAGAWGGVYPLNF.

The chain is built from TRBV7-9 and TRBJ2-7, with 10 nucleotides matching TRBD1. CDR3 size: 15 residues. J was trimmed by 3 bases and V by 3 bases; bases with no gene match: 5. Germline V lookup: CDR1 SEHNR, CDR2 FQNEAQ (reference sequence). The CDR3 reads CASSFSRTGGYEQYF. CDR3 coding DNA: TGTGCCAGCAGCTTTTCTCGGACAGGGGGCTACGAGCAGTACTTC.

The V gene is TRBV11-2, the J gene TRBJ1-1; D is undetermined. The V end lost 2 bases, the J end lost 5 bases, and 6 bases lay between the germline ends. The CDR3 loop spans 12 amino acids. Per the germline V gene, CDR1 is SGHAT and CDR2 is FQNNGV. CDR3 residues: CASSLRETEAFF. Written as DNA, the CDR3 is TGTGCCAGCAGCTTACGGGAAACTGAAGCTTTCTTT.

CDR3 sequence reads: CASSLAVGPRAHNEQFF. The CDR3 DNA sequence: TGTGCCAGCAGCTTAGCCGTGGGGCCACGGGCACACAATGAGCAGTTCTTC. This chain uses TRBV7-2 with TRBJ2-1, with D possibly TRBD1 on 5 matching bases. CDR3 length equals 17 residues. Trimming cost V 0 bases and J 5 bases, with 17 bases left between them. Per germline, CDR1 SGHTA and CDR2 FQGNSA.

This clone is a singleton in its sample. V and J are TRBV10-1 and TRBJ1-1; D uncertain. Trimming stripped 3 bases from V and 4 bases from J, with 15 bases between. CDR1 WNHNN and CDR2 SYGVQD come from the germline V gene (reference sequence). This CDR3 contains 15 residues. The CDR3 sequence: CASSDSQKESTEAFF. The CDR3 DNA reads TGCGCCAGCAGTGATAGTCAGAAGGAGAGCACTGAAGCTTTCTTT.

The genes are TRBV3-1 (or the pseudogene TRBV3-2) and TRBJ2-7, with 10 positions matching TRBD2. CDR1 LGHDT and CDR2 YNNKEL come from the germline V gene (reference sequence). The CDR3 covers 16 residues. J gave up 5 bases and V 2 bases, and 9 bases lay outside the gene matches. The CDR3, as DNA: TGTGCCAGCAGCCAACCTCTACTAGCGGGGTCCCACGAGCAGTACTTC. Protein product: CASSQPLLAGSHEQYF.

The chain has TRBV15 and TRBJ1-1, with a possible D match to TRBD1 (6 bases). V was cut by 7 bases and J by 0 bases, with 15 bases left in between. CDR1 and CDR2 (germline): LNHNV, YYDKDF (reference sequence). CDR3 length: 15 residues. The DNA of the CDR3 is TGTGCCACCACGTTTAGAGGGGGGATGAACACTGAAGCTTTCTTT. It is translated as CATTFRGGMNTEAFF.

This clone was observed a few times. The chain carries TRBV27 and TRBJ2-7; maybe TRBD2 (6 bases). From germline, CDR1 is MNHEY and CDR2 SMNVEV (reference sequence). The CDR3 is 13 residues long. V dropped 9 bases and J dropped 5 bases, with 17 bases sitting between them. CDR3 loop: CASGSGTLDEQYF. The CDR3 DNA is TGTGCCAGTGGGTCGGGGACTCTGGACGAGCAGTACTTC.

The chain couples TRBV7-2 to TRBJ2-3; tentatively, D is TRBD2 (6 bases). Germline V lookup: CDR1 SGHTA, CDR2 FQGNSA. Trimming left V 7 bases short and J 0 bases short, with 11 bases between. CDR3 length: 14 amino acids. CDR3 in amino acids: CASKRGDSTDTQYF. As DNA, the CDR3 is TGTGCCAGCAAGCGCGGGGACAGCACAGATACGCAGTATTTT.

The rearrangement joins TRBV5-1 to TRBJ1-3, with D maybe TRBD1 (6 bases). The V gene's germline CDR1 is SGHRS and CDR2 YFSETQ. The CDR3 spans 17 residues. V lost 0 bases and J 0 bases, leaving 13 bases between the germline ends. Here the CDR3 DNA reads TGCGCCAGCAGCTTGGTGCCGGGGGCAACCTCTGGAAACACCATATATTTT. Encoded protein: CASSLVPGATSGNTIYF.

The chain links TRBV10-3 to TRBJ1-1; 7 nucleotides match TRBD1. This CDR3 is built from 13 residues. Germline V gene lookup returns CDR1 ENHRY and CDR2 SYGVKD. J was trimmed by 3 bases and V by 5 bases; bases with no gene match: 3. CDR3 nucleotide sequence: TGTGCCATCAGTACAGGGGAGGACACTGAAGCTTTCTTT. Protein: CAISTGEDTEAFF.

This clone appeared once. This sequence joins TRBV6-5 and TRBJ2-7; D is unclear. Germline loops: CDR1 MNHEY, CDR2 SVGAGI. This CDR3 region has 13 residues. V dropped 6 bases and J dropped 0 bases, with 9 bases sitting between them. CDR3 sequence reads: CASSLALSYEQYF. The CDR3 nucleotides are TGTGCCAGCAGCCTCGCCCTCTCCTACGAGCAGTACTTC.

The rearrangement links TRBV10-3 to TRBJ1-1, with a tentative D call TRBD1 (5 bases). This CDR3 has 15 amino acids. In germline, CDR1 is ENHRY, CDR2 SYGVKD. The V and J ends lost 0 bases and 1 base respectively, with 9 bases between them. In DNA form, the CDR3 reads TGTGCCATCAGTGAGTCTGGGGACGGGAACACTGAAGCTTTCTTT. Amino acids: CAISESGDGNTEAFF.

This rearrangement joins TRBV28 to TRBJ2-7, with D maybe TRBD1 (5 bases). Trimming took off 5 bases at V and 2 bases at J, with 7 bases between the two ends. CDR1 and CDR2 from the germline V gene are MDHEN and SYDVKM. The CDR3 is made up of 12 amino acids. CDR3 sequence reads: CASSQGPYEQYF. The CDR3 DNA is TGTGCCAGCAGTCAGGGCCCCTACGAGCAGTACTTC.

This chain links TRBV3-1 (or the pseudogene TRBV3-2) with TRBJ1-6; TRBD1 agrees at 7 bases. This CDR3 has 16 amino acids. V was clipped by 4 bases and J by 6 bases; unmatched bases: 9. Germline CDR1 is LGHDT and CDR2 is YNNKEL (reference sequence). The CDR3 sequence is CASSLTWDRSNSPLHF. The CDR3 region has the DNA TGTGCCAGCAGCCTAACGTGGGACAGATCTAATTCACCCCTCCACTTT.

The rearrangement links TRBV19 to TRBJ1-5, with 10 bases identical to TRBD1. The trim removed 1 base at V and 5 bases at J, leaving 20 bases unmatched. This CDR3 has 21 residues. The germline V gene has CDR1 LNHDA and CDR2 SQIVND (reference sequence). CDR3 bases: TGTGCCAGTAGTATAGGCCTACTTCCTCCGGGACAGGGGTTCAGGTATCAGCCCCAGCATTTT. Protein sequence: CASSIGLLPPGQGFRYQPQHF.

This CDR3 reads CASSESGRMNTEAFF. CDR3 DNA: TGTGCCAGCAGTGAATCGGGGAGAATGAACACTGAAGCTTTCTTT. V is TRBV25-1 and J is TRBJ1-1; D gene unclear. The CDR3 extends over 15 amino acids. V gave up 1 base and J gave up 0 bases, with 9 bases separating them. CDR1 and CDR2 from the germline V gene are MGHDK and SYGVNS.

The V call is TRBV28, the J call TRBJ1-5; D not certain. The germline CDR1 and CDR2 sequences are MDHEN and SYDVKM. There are 12 residues in the CDR3. V was shortened by 7 bases and J by 0 bases, with 4 bases between the two germline ends. The chain's CDR3 is CASTVSNQPQHF. The CDR3 nucleotides read TGTGCCAGCACCGTTAGCAATCAGCCCCAGCATTTT.

This chain links TRBV7-8 with TRBJ1-2, with 9 bases fitting TRBD1. This CDR3 is built from 14 residues. After removal of 3 bases from V and 7 bases from J, the junction contained 6 bases not matched to a gene. Germline V gene lookup returns CDR1 SGHVS and CDR2 FQNEAQ. CDR3 sequence reads: CASSLGQGIGGYTF. CDR3 sequence (DNA): TGTGCCAGCAGCTTGGGACAGGGTATCGGTGGCTACACCTTC.

V is TRBV28 and J is TRBJ1-6; D not certain. Germline values: CDR1 MDHEN, CDR2 SYDVKM. This CDR3 spans 13 amino acids. Trimming pared 7 bases from V and 9 bases from J, leaving 13 bases between. The CDR3: CASIGHGPSPLHF. CDR3 DNA sequence: TGTGCCAGCATAGGGCATGGACCTTCACCCCTCCACTTT.

The rearrangement joins TRBV27 to TRBJ1-6, with 8 bases aligning to TRBD1. V trimming: 3 bases; J trimming: 9 bases; junction bases outside the gene matches: 4. The CDR3 sequence is 14 residues long. Germline loops: CDR1 MNHEY, CDR2 SMNVEV (reference sequence). The CDR3 DNA follows: TGTGCCAGCAGTTTGGAACAGGGGGTTTCACCCCTCCACTTT. Protein product: CASSLEQGVSPLHF.

V usage is TRBV24-1 and J usage is TRBJ2-1, with 10 bases fitting TRBD2. This CDR3 comprises 20 residues. The germline gives CDR1 KGHDR, CDR2 SFDVKD. V dropped 4 bases and J dropped 0; count of bases not matched to a gene: 14. The CDR3 DNA reads as TGTGCCACCAGTGACCACCTACAGGGTACTAGCGGGGTCTCCTACAATGAGCAGTTCTTC. Encoded protein: CATSDHLQGTSGVSYNEQFF.

A note on this clone: At one boundary the junction diverges from the germline segment, which might be a read error. This chain joins TRBV3-1 (or the pseudogene TRBV3-2) and TRBJ2-6; D is ambiguous. Germline V CDR1 and CDR2: LGHDT, YNNKEL (reference sequence). There are 13 residues in the CDR3. This chain's CDR3 is CASSQGVEQALLF. The DNA of the CDR3 is TGTGCCAGCAGCCAAGGGGTGGAGCAGGCTCTTCTCTTC.

The chain couples TRBV9 to TRBJ1-1; D call uncertain. Trimming stripped 0 bases from V and 1 base from J, with 7 bases between. Germline CDR1 and CDR2: SGDLS and YYNGEE. This CDR3 has 14 residues. The CDR3 loop reads CASSVVSGNTEAFF. The CDR3 bases are TGTGCCAGCAGCGTAGTATCTGGGAACACTGAAGCTTTCTTT. Combining the CDR3 with reference TRBV9 and TRBJ1-1 gives the whole variable domain DSGVTQTPKHLITATGQRVTLRCSPRSGDLSVYWYQQSLDQGLQFLIQYYNGEERAKGNILERFSAQQFPDLHSELNLSSLELGDSALYFCASSVVSGNTEAFFGQGTRLTVV.